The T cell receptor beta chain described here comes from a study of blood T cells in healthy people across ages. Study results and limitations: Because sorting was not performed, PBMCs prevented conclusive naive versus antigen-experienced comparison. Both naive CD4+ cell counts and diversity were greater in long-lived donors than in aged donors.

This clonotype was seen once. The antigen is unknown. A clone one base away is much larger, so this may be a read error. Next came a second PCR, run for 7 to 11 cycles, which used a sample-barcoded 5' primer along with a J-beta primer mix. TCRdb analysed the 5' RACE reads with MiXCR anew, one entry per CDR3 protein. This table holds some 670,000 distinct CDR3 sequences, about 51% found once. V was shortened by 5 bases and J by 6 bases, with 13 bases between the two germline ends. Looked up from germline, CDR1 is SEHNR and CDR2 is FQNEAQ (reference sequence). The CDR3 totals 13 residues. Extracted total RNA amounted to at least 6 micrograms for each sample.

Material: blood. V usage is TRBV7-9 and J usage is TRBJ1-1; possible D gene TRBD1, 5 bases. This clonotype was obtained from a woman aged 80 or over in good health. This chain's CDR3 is CASSAGPRAEAFF. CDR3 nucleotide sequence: TGTGCCAGCAGCGCGGGACCGAGGGCTGAAGCTTTCTTT.